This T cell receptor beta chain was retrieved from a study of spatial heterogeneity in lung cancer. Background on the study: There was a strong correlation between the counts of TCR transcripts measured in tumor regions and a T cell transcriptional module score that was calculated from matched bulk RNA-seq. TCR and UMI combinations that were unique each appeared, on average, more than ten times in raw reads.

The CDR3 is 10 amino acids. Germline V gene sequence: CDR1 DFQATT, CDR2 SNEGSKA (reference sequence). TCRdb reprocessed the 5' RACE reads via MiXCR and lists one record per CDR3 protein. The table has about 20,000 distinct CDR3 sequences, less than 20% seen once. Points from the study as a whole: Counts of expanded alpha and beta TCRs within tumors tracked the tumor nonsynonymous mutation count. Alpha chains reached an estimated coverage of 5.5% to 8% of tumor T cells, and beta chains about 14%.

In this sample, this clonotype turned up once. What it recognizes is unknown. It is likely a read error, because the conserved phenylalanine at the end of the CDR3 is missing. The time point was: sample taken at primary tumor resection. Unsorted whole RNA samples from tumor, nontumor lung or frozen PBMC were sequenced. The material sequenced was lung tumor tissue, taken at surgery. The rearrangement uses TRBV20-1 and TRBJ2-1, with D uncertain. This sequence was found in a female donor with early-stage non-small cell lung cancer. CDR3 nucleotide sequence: TGCAGCTTCCGCGTCGGTGAGCAGTTCTTA. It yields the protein CSFRVGEQFL.